The T cell receptor (beta chain) described here comes from a study of chemoradiotherapy in HPV16-positive cancers. Trimming removed 7 bases at V and 7 bases at J, with 14 bases between. Germline lookup yields CDR1 MNHNY and CDR2 SVGAGI (reference sequence). This CDR3 spans 14 amino acids. In regard to this clone: Its antigen is unidentified.

General study points: In HPV16-positive patients, HPV-responsive T-cell expansion tracked better recurrence-free survival.

Over chemoradiotherapy, repertoires were sampled more than once. Here immunoSEQ multiplex PCR was the method, and the copy in TCRdb shows in-frame clones only, minus some. Of more than 6,000 clones in the sample, around nine tenths were seen once. V is TRBV6-6 and J is TRBJ1-6; D is uncertain. Material: tumor tissue, obtained from a patient who underwent chemoradiotherapy. This TCR was sampled from a human donor with HPV-associated anogenital cancer. CDR3: CASTFMAQNSPLHF. The CDR3 DNA reads TGTGCCAGCACCTTCATGGCCCAAAATTCACCCCTCCACTTT.